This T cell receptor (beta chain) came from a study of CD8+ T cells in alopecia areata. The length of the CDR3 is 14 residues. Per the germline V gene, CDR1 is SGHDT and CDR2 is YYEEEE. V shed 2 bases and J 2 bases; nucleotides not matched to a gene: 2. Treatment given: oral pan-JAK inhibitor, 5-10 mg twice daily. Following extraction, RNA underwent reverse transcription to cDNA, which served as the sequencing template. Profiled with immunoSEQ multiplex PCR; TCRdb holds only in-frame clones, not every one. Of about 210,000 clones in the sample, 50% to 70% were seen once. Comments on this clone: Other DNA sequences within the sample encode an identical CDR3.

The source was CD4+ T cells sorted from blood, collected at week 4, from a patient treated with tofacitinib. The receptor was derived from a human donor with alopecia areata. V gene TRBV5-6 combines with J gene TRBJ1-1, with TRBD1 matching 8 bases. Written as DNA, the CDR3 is TGTGCCAGCAGCTTTGGACAGGGAAACACTGAAGCTTTCTTT. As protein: CASSFGQGNTEAFF.